This TCR beta chain comes out of a study of blood T cell repertoires in COVID-19. This clone was counted a single time. CDR3 length: 13 amino acids. Germline V gene sequence: CDR1 LNHDA, CDR2 SQIVND (reference sequence). The V gene end was trimmed by 7 bases and the J gene end by 7 bases; junction bases not matched to a gene: 5. Only in-frame clones appear in the TCRdb table, and some are missing; sequencing was by immunoSEQ multiplex PCR. The top ten clones hold under 2.5% of a sample with 200,000 to 250,000 clones, 75% to 85% of them seen once. Sequenced material: peripheral blood. The TCR comes from a woman in her sixties or seventies with COVID-19, enrolled during active disease. The chain uses TRBV19 and TRBJ1-5, with TRBD1 identical over 9 bases. CDR3 in DNA: TGTGCCAGTAATCAGGACAGGGGCCAGCCCCAGCATTTT. This gives the protein CASNQDRGQPQHF.